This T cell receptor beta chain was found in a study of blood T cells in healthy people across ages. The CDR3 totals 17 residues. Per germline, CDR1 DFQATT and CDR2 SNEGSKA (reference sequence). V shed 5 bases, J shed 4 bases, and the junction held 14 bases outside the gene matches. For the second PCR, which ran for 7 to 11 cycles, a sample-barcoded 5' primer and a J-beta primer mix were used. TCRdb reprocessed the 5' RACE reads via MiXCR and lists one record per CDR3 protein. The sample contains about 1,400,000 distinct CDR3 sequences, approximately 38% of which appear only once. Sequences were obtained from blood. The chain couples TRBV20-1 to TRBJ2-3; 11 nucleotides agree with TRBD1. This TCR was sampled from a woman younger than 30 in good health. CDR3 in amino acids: CSASSMGDRGISDTQYF. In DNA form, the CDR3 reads TGCAGTGCTTCCTCAATGGGGGACAGGGGGATCTCAGATACGCAGTATTTT.